This T cell receptor beta chain was captured by sequencing in a study of neurological immune-mediated disorders. The CDR3 runs to 19 residues. J was trimmed by 0 bases and V by 8 bases; bases with no gene match: 13. From germline, CDR1 is SGHRS and CDR2 YFSETQ. At least ten counts were recorded for this clonotype. The study used blood bank volunteers in Maryland, USA, as healthy controls. The cell input for sorted libraries was some 1 million, and those cells were CD4+ or CD8+ T cells. TCRdb re-called the 5' RACE reads through MiXCR, storing one row per CDR3 protein. The sample yields 40,000 to 45,000 distinct CDR3 sequences, around 6% seen once.

Material: CD4+ T cells from blood. The chain employs TRBV5-1 and TRBJ2-1, with 14 nucleotides matching TRBD2. The sequence was obtained from a woman in her thirties or forties in good health. CDR3 sequence reads: CASTLGLAGGGGSYNEQFF. For the CDR3, the DNA is TGCGCCAGTACGCTAGGACTAGCGGGGGGAGGGGGCTCCTACAATGAGCAGTTCTTC.